This T cell receptor (beta chain) was sequenced in a study of shared clonotypes between healthy human individuals. The study's findings and limits: Against clonotypes common to all four donors, non-shared ones had lower generation probabilities.

In the case of this clone: Its antigen is unidentified.

Clones were read by immunoSEQ multiplex PCR, and TCRdb kept only the in-frame ones, dropping some. The sample holds around 1.1 million clones, about 80% seen once. The origin of this receptor is a man younger than 30 in good health. Some clones in this sample may be carry-over from other donors' samples. Sample: memory CD4+ T cells from PBMCs. Specified subset: CD45RA-negative fraction.

The CDR3 sequence: CASSKPPATGSNQPQHF. CDR3 nucleotides: TGTGCCAGCAGCAAACCACCCGCGACAGGGTCCAATCAGCCCCAGCATTTT. The gene calls are TRBV28 and TRBJ1-5; 7 nucleotides line up with TRBD1. Germline lookup yields CDR1 MDHEN and CDR2 SYDVKM. This CDR3 is built from 17 residues. V trimming: 6 bases; J trimming: 3 bases; junction bases outside the gene matches: 14.